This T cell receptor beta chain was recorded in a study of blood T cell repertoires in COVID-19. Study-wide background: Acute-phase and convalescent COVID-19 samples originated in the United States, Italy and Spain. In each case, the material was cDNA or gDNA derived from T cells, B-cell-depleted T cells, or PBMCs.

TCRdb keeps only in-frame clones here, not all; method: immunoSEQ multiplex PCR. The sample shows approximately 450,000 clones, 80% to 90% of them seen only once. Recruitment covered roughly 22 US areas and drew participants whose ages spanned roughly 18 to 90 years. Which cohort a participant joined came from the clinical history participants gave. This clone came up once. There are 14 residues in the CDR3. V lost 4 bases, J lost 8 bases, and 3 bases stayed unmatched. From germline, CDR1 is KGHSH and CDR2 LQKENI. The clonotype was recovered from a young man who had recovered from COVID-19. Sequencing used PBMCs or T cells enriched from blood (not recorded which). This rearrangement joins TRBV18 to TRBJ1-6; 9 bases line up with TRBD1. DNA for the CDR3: TGTGCCAGCTCACAGGGACAGGGATATTCACCCCTCCACTTT. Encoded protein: CASSQGQGYSPLHF.